Sequencing of this T cell receptor (beta chain) was carried out in a study of cytomegalovirus exposure and HLA in healthy donors. Overall study results and limits: A further, later analysis showed that HLA-associated TCR beta chains (compared with equally common others) were more clonally expanded. In a later analysis, at a false discovery rate of 0.05, 16,951 TCR beta sequences matched HLA alleles.

Concerning this clone: Its antigen is unidentified.

PCR primers comprised 60 Vbeta and 13 Jbeta primers. TCRdb's copy holds only in-frame clones and misses some; the assay was immunoSEQ multiplex PCR. The data show approximately 90,000 clones, around 84% seen once. Germline CDR1 is KGHSH and CDR2 is LQKENI. The CDR3 has 14 residues. The V gene lost 6 bases and the J gene lost 6 bases, with 15 bases spanning the gap. The gene calls are TRBV18 and TRBJ1-5; D might be TRBD1 (5 bases). This receptor was taken from a man aged 35 to 55 in good health and CMV-seropositive. Sequenced input: PBMCs. The CDR3, as DNA: TGTGCCAGCTCCCCTACGGCAGGGATTCAGCCCCAGCATTTT. Translating it yields CASSPTAGIQPQHF.